This T cell receptor (beta chain) emerged from a study of cytomegalovirus exposure and HLA in healthy donors. Broader study findings: Prediction of most subjects' HLA-A and HLA-B alleles by TCR beta sequences was reportedly accurate. According to the study, roughly 160 TCR beta chains were cytomegalovirus-associated.

The PCR made use of 60 Vbeta and 13 Jbeta primers. TCRdb's copy holds only in-frame clones and misses some; the assay was immunoSEQ multiplex PCR. This table has some 130,000 clones, about 80% appearing once. V lost 0 bases, J lost 4 bases, and 8 bases lay in between. In germline, CDR1 is SGDLS, CDR2 YYNGEE. This CDR3 has 14 amino acids. This clone was recorded a few times. Its antigen remains unknown. This TCR came from a man in his forties in good health and CMV-seronegative. The rearrangement links TRBV9 to TRBJ2-4; no clear D. Sequencing input: PBMCs. CDR3 in DNA: TGTGCCAGCAGCGTAGAGCCAGGAAAAAACATTCAGTACTTC. Its translation: CASSVEPGKNIQYF.